The 12 T cell receptor beta chains reported below all come from one sample, sequenced in a study of T cells in Graves' hyperthyroidism and ophthalmopathy. RNA transcripts served as the template for amplifying TCR beta CDR3 regions. HTBI primers drove first-round RT-PCR of the TCR CDR3. Each CDR3 protein gets one entry after TCRdb re-called the multiplex PCR reads with MiXCR. The sample yields around 300,000 distinct CDR3 sequences, roughly 19% seen once. The sequenced sample consisted of blood. These TCRs come from a man between 45 and 60 years old with Graves' ophthalmopathy.

Many counts were recorded for this clonotype. The chain links TRBV19 to TRBJ2-2; 8 nucleotides agree with TRBD1. The V segment lost 5 bases and the J segment 2 bases; nucleotides outside the gene matches: 7. Germline loops: CDR1 LNHDA, CDR2 SQIVND (reference sequence). The CDR3 totals 16 residues. The CDR3 sequence is CASSQRTGKNTGELFF. CDR3 coding DNA: TGTGCCAGTAGTCAGCGGACAGGGAAAAACACCGGGGAGCTGTTTTTT.

A word on this clonotype: At one boundary the junction diverges from the germline segment, which might be a read error. The chain couples TRBV7-9 to TRBJ1-1, with TRBD1 as a possible D gene (6 bases). CDR3 length: 14 amino acids. Germline assignment: CDR1 SEHNR and CDR2 FQNEAQ (reference sequence). The CDR3 DNA follows: TGTGCCGGCAGCTACGGGACAAGGGGATCTGAAGCTTTCTTT. This codes for CAGSYGTRGSEAFF.

The chain joins TRBV6-5 to TRBJ1-2; D perhaps matches TRBD1 (5 bases). Germline V CDR1 and CDR2: MNHEY, SVGAGI. Trimming removed 0 bases at V and 6 bases at J, with 11 bases between. The CDR3 runs 14 residues. The CDR3 DNA reads as TGTGCCAGCAGTTACTCGGGGTCGGGGGATGGCTACACCTTC. It translates to CASSYSGSGDGYTF.

This chain joins TRBV10-3 and TRBJ2-1; D is perhaps TRBD2 (5 bases). CDR1 is ENHRY and CDR2 is SYGVKD in the germline V gene. Trimming took off 2 bases at V and 5 bases at J, with 16 bases between the two ends. This CDR3 region has 16 residues. The CDR3 is CAISEGRGLRHNEQFF. Written as DNA, the CDR3 is TGTGCCATCAGTGAGGGTCGAGGGTTAAGGCACAATGAGCAGTTCTTC.

This clonotype was counted a single time. It may be a read error: a sequence one base away is much more abundant. Because it lacks the conserved phenylalanine or tryptophan at the end, this CDR3 is likely a read error. The rearrangement joins TRBV20-1 to TRBJ2-7; TRBD1 might be the D (6 bases). Trimming stripped 4 bases from V and 1 base from J, with 11 bases between. The CDR3 is made up of 13 amino acids. CDR1 is DFQATT, CDR2 SNEGSKA, per germline (reference sequence). CDR3 region: CSATKTGSYEQYS. CDR3 nucleotide sequence: TGCAGTGCTACCAAGACAGGTTCCTACGAGCAGTACTCC.

This clonotype came up many times. This sequence joins TRBV3-1 and TRBJ2-1; D gene unclear. Germline CDR1 is LGHDT and CDR2 is YNNKEL (reference sequence). The CDR3 is 13 amino acids. With 1 base removed from V and 7 bases from J, the gap between germline ends came to 8 bases. CDR3 nucleotide sequence: TGTGCCAGCAGCCAAGGGGCCTGGAATGAGCAGTTCTTC. Translated, it gives CASSQGAWNEQFF.

The chain uses TRBV28 and TRBJ2-2; 7 bases map to TRBD1. This CDR3 contains 15 residues. With V trimmed by 7 bases and J by 2 bases, 7 bases remained unmatched. CDR1 is MDHEN and CDR2 is SYDVKM in the germline V gene. CDR3 region: CASILRGINTGELFF. CDR3 sequence (DNA): TGTGCCAGCATTCTCAGGGGGATAAACACCGGGGAGCTGTTTTTT.

This clonotype was recorded a few times. J is TRBJ2-1 and V is TRBV24-1, with D tentatively TRBD2 (6 bases). Germline V gives CDR1 KGHDR, CDR2 SFDVKD. The germline V and J ends were trimmed by 9 bases and 14 bases, with 16 bases remaining between them. The CDR3 is made up of 11 amino acids. Here the CDR3 DNA reads TGTGCCACCTGTAGGAGGGGTGGGGAGTTCTTC. This encodes CATCRRGGEFF.

The J gene is TRBJ2-7, the V gene TRBV20-1; 8 bases fit TRBD2. The ends lost 1 base at V and 2 bases at J; junction bases unmatched: 7. Germline V gene lookup returns CDR1 DFQATT and CDR2 SNEGSKA (reference sequence). The CDR3 length is 15 residues. CDR3 region: CSARGLQREPYEQYF. CDR3 in DNA: TGCAGTGCTAGAGGACTTCAGCGGGAGCCCTACGAGCAGTACTTC.

A remark on this clonotype: This sequence may be a read error, since a much larger clone differs from it by one base. V usage is TRBV7-2 and J usage is TRBJ2-1; 11 bases are a match to TRBD2. Per germline, CDR1 SGHTA and CDR2 FQGNSA. CDR3 size: 15 residues. The CDR3 loop reads CASRGKLAGAVEQLF. The CDR3 DNA follows: TGTGCCAGCAGAGGTAAACTAGCGGGAGCGGTTGAGCAGCTCTTC.

The chain links TRBV4-1 to TRBJ2-3; no firm D call. Germline V CDR1 and CDR2: MGHRA, YSYEKL. V was trimmed by 5 bases and J by 14 bases, leaving 17 bases between them. The length of the CDR3 is 12 residues. The CDR3 reads CASSMAPAGPYF. For the CDR3, the DNA is TGCGCCAGCAGCATGGCCCCCGCCGGTCCGTATTTT.

This clonotype showed up many times. The V gene is TRBV9, the J gene TRBJ2-5, with 14 bases that match TRBD2. CDR3 length equals 16 residues. Trimming took 4 bases from V and 2 from J; bases not matched to a gene: 4. The germline gives CDR1 SGDLS, CDR2 YYNGEE. The CDR3 reads CASSPRLAGGQETQYF. The CDR3 DNA reads TGTGCCAGCAGCCCGAGACTAGCGGGAGGGCAAGAGACCCAGTACTTC.